The 23 T cell receptor beta chains reported below all come from one sample, sequenced in a study of OX40 agonist ivuxolimab in advanced cancers. TCRdb's table, derived via immunoSEQ multiplex PCR, lists solely in-frame clones and lacks some. The sample gives roughly 75,000 clones, over 85% of which show up once; roughly 6.7% is in the top ten. The sequencing used CD4+ or CD8+ T cells sorted from blood, collected in a trial of the OX40 agonist ivuxolimab. The receptors here all came from an adult with an advanced solid tumor such as melanoma, head and neck, liver or kidney cancer.

This chain connects TRBV7-8 to TRBJ2-7, with D tentatively TRBD1 (5 bases). Trimming cost V 5 bases and J 1 base, with 6 bases left between them. Germline CDR1 and CDR2: SGHVS and FQNEAQ. This CDR3 has 12 residues. The CDR3 loop reads CASSDSSYEQYF. The CDR3 DNA follows: TGTGCCAGCAGCGACAGTTCCTACGAGCAGTACTTC.

The genes are TRBV19 and TRBJ1-1; D may be TRBD1 (6 bases). The V gene lost 3 bases and the J gene lost 11 bases, with 19 bases spanning the gap. Germline values: CDR1 LNHDA, CDR2 SQIVND (reference sequence). This CDR3 contains 14 residues. DNA of the CDR3: TGTGCCAGTAGTATTAATACAGGGCCCCGAATGGCTTTCTTT. Translation: CASSINTGPRMAFF.

This chain links TRBV5-5 with TRBJ1-2, with TRBD1 matching 12 bases. Germline-derived CDR1 and CDR2 are SGHKS and YYEKEE (reference sequence). The CDR3 consists of 14 residues. V lost 5 bases, J lost 7 bases, and 6 bases stayed unmatched. CDR3: CASSKGQGAGGYTF. CDR3 DNA sequence: TGTGCCAGCAGTAAGGGACAGGGGGCCGGTGGCTACACCTTC.

The V gene is TRBV25-1, the J gene TRBJ2-1; 11 positions match TRBD2. The germline CDR1 and CDR2 sequences are MGHDK and SYGVNS. The CDR3 covers 17 residues. Losses at the gene ends were 2 bases for V and 4 bases for J; bases not matched to a gene: 7. CDR3 DNA: TGTGCCAGCAGTGAAATAGGGCTAGCGGGAGGATACAATGAGCAGTTCTTC. This sequence encodes CASSEIGLAGGYNEQFF.

The chain combines TRBV4-2 with TRBJ2-7; 10 bases fit TRBD2. The CDR3 is 15 amino acids. CDR1 and CDR2 from the germline V gene are LGHNA and YNFKEQ. V dropped 4 bases and J dropped 4; count of bases not matched to a gene: 7. The CDR3 region is CASSPIAGGRYEQYF. In nucleotides, the CDR3 is TGTGCCAGCAGCCCGATAGCGGGAGGTAGGTACGAGCAGTACTTC.

The V gene is TRBV7-8, the J gene TRBJ2-1; 9 nucleotides agree with TRBD2. The junction had 11 bases not matched to a gene; V was cut back by 1 base and J by 4 bases. Per germline, CDR1 SGHVS and CDR2 FQNEAQ. CDR3 length: 18 amino acids. The CDR3 nucleotides read TGTGCCAGCAGCTTAGTCGTAAGGCTAGCGGGATTTTACAATGAGCAGTTCTTC. This translates into CASSLVVRLAGFYNEQFF. Using reference TRBV7-8 and TRBJ2-1 for the parts outside the CDR3, the full variable domain is GAGVSQSPRYKVAKRGQDVALRCDPISGHVSLFWYQQALGQGPEFLTYFQNEAQLDKSGLPSDRFFAERPEGSVSTLKIQRTQQEDSAVYLCASSLVVRLAGFYNEQFFGPGTRLTVL.

This clone was counted once. This rearrangement joins TRBV10-2 to TRBJ2-5, with D maybe TRBD2 (6 bases). V was pared by 2 bases and J by 7 bases, with 17 bases between. Germline CDR1 reads WSHSY; CDR2 reads SAAADI. The CDR3 sequence is 15 residues long. The CDR3 sequence is CASSEHRQLGGTQYF. CDR3 nucleotides: TGCGCCAGCAGTGAGCATAGGCAGTTGGGGGGGACCCAGTACTTC.

V is TRBV6-5 and J is TRBJ1-1; D perhaps matches TRBD1 (6 bases). V lost 6 bases and J 5 bases, leaving 16 bases between the germline ends. Germline V lookup: CDR1 MNHEY, CDR2 SVGAGI. The CDR3 has 14 residues. The chain's CDR3 is CASRIYREGTEAFF. Here the CDR3 DNA reads TGTGCCAGCAGGATCTACAGGGAGGGAACTGAAGCTTTCTTT.

The V call is TRBV7-9, the J call TRBJ2-2; 8 positions match TRBD2. Germline-derived CDR1 and CDR2 are SEHNR and FQNEAQ (reference sequence). V shed 2 bases and J 5 bases; nucleotides not matched to a gene: 4. The CDR3 is made up of 15 amino acids. CDR3 region: CASSLWPSGTGELFF. CDR3 bases: TGTGCCAGCAGCTTATGGCCTAGCGGGACCGGGGAGCTGTTTTTT.

The chain recombines TRBV6-5 with TRBJ1-5; D is undetermined. The V and J ends lost 4 bases and 3 bases respectively, with 10 bases between them. The CDR3 extends over 14 amino acids. The germline V gene encodes CDR1 MNHEY and CDR2 SVGAGI. CDR3 protein: CASSWGGTNQPQHF. Here the CDR3 DNA reads TGTGCCAGCAGTTGGGGAGGAACCAATCAGCCCCAGCATTTT.

The rearrangement uses TRBV4-1 and TRBJ1-6, with D unclear. CDR3 size: 13 residues. V lost 2 bases and J 7 bases, leaving 6 bases between the germline ends. CDR1 MGHRA and CDR2 YSYEKL come from the germline V gene. CDR3 DNA sequence: TGCGCCAGCAGCCAACCCCTCAATTCACCCCTCCACTTT. As protein: CASSQPLNSPLHF.

This sequence joins TRBV11-2 and TRBJ1-1; D uncertain. The CDR3 runs to 13 residues. Germline V gives CDR1 SGHAT, CDR2 FQNNGV. V lost 3 bases to trimming and J lost 0 bases, with 5 bases between them. The CDR3 DNA reads as TGTGCCAGCAGCTTTTGGATGAACACTGAAGCTTTCTTT. This codes for CASSFWMNTEAFF.

V is TRBV27 and J is TRBJ2-5; D unresolved. The J call may not be correct, given that the DNA end is closer to TRBJ2-7. In germline, CDR1 is MNHEY, CDR2 SMNVEV (reference sequence). This CDR3 is 17 amino acids long. The CDR3 sequence: CASSLLGPHGTSYEQYF. CDR3 DNA sequence: TGTGCCAGCAGTTTACTAGGGCCCCACGGAACCTCCTACGAGCAGTACTTC.

This sequence joins TRBV9 and TRBJ1-1; no definite D call. V dropped 0 bases and J dropped 1 base, with 10 bases sitting between them. The CDR3 extends over 15 amino acids. From germline, CDR1 is SGDLS and CDR2 YYNGEE. Here the CDR3 reads CASSVAPGRNTEAFF. Here the CDR3 DNA reads TGTGCCAGCAGCGTAGCTCCCGGCAGGAACACTGAAGCTTTCTTT.

V is TRBV5-5 and J is TRBJ2-1; D is perhaps TRBD2 (6 bases). Germline assignment: CDR1 SGHKS and CDR2 YYEKEE (reference sequence). The CDR3 sequence is 13 residues long. Trimming removed 5 bases from V and 4 bases from J, with 10 bases in between. CDR3 region: CASSWDLYNEQFF. The CDR3 nucleotides are TGTGCCAGCAGTTGGGACTTATACAATGAGCAGTTCTTC. Full variable domain (missing parts from reference TRBV5-5 and TRBJ2-1): DAGVTQSPTHLIKTRGQQVTLRCSPISGHKSVSWYQQVLGQGPQFIFQYYEKEERGRGNFPDRFSARQFPNYSSELNVNALLLGDSALYLCASSWDLYNEQFFGPGTRLTVL.

This clone was observed once. The gene calls are TRBV5-6 and TRBJ2-7; no definite D call. The CDR3 length is 13 residues. CDR1 and CDR2 from the germline V gene are SGHDT and YYEEEE. Trimming removed 7 bases from V and 0 bases from J, with 11 bases in between. CDR3 loop: CASSMGPSYEQYF. CDR3 DNA: TGTGCCAGCTCGATGGGCCCCTCCTACGAGCAGTACTTC.

The genes are TRBV10-1 and TRBJ2-2; D might be TRBD2 (5 bases). Trimming took off 2 bases at V and 5 bases at J, with 12 bases between the two ends. The CDR3 consists of 15 residues. Germline CDR1 is WNHNN and CDR2 is SYGVQD (reference sequence). The CDR3 nucleotides are TGCGCCAGCAGTGAGGCGTATGGCGGGACCGGGGAGCTGTTTTTT. It is translated as CASSEAYGGTGELFF.

V gene TRBV29-1 combines with J gene TRBJ1-4, with D unclear. The CDR3 has 12 amino acids. Germline V lookup: CDR1 SQVTM, CDR2 ANQGSEA. V shed 4 bases and J shed 8 bases, with 11 bases lying between them. Here the CDR3 reads CSVGATGEKLFF. The CDR3 DNA reads TGCAGCGTTGGGGCCACTGGAGAAAAACTGTTTTTT.

This rearrangement joins TRBV30 to TRBJ2-2; D unresolved. This CDR3 is built from 12 residues. Germline values: CDR1 GTSNPN, CDR2 SVGIG (reference sequence). V gave up 2 bases and J gave up 4 bases, with 5 bases separating them. CDR3 nucleotides: TGTGCCTGGAGTATAAGCACCGGGGAGCTGTTTTTT. Translating it yields CAWSISTGELFF. Complete variable domain (other parts from reference TRBV30 and TRBJ2-2): SQTIHQWPATLVQPVGSPLSLECTVEGTSNPNLYWYRQAAGRGLQLLFYSVGIGQISSEVPQNLSASRPQDRQFILSSKKLLLSDSGFYLCAWSISTGELFFGEGSRLTVL.

CDR3 sequence reads: CASSIREDAPKNNEQFF. The CDR3 DNA sequence: TGTGCCAGCAGCATTCGGGAGGACGCCCCAAAAAACAATGAGCAGTTCTTC. This rearrangement joins TRBV13 to TRBJ2-1, with 7 nucleotides matching TRBD2. The CDR3 totals 17 residues. Germline V lookup: CDR1 PRHDT, CDR2 FYEKMQ (reference sequence). V was pared by 5 bases and J by 5 bases, with 15 bases of the junction left unmatched.

The J gene is TRBJ2-7, the V gene TRBV11-2, with D maybe TRBD2 (6 bases). From germline, CDR1 is SGHAT and CDR2 FQNNGV. With 3 bases removed from V and 3 bases from J, the gap between germline ends came to 6 bases. There are 12 residues in the CDR3. The CDR3 DNA reads TGTGCCAGCAGCTTCGGGAGCTACGAGCAGTACTTC. Translated, it gives CASSFGSYEQYF.

This clone was observed once. An end of the junction differs from the germline gene, which may be a read error. This CDR3 is CASSPIAGGPTDTQYF. For the CDR3, the DNA is TGTGCTAGCAGCCCCATAGCGGGGGGGCCGACAGATACGCAGTATTTT. The chain joins TRBV7-7 to TRBJ2-3; the match to TRBD2 covers 11 bases. Looked up from germline, CDR1 is SSHAT and CDR2 is FNYEAQ (reference sequence). This CDR3 contains 16 residues.

The chain carries TRBV10-1 and TRBJ1-1; D may be TRBD1 (5 bases). CDR1 is WNHNN and CDR2 is SYGVQD in the germline V gene (reference sequence). The CDR3 is 14 residues long. V lost 0 bases and J lost 1, with 6 bases in between. The CDR3 DNA reads as TGCGCCAGCAGTGAGTCAGGGGAGAACACTGAAGCTTTCTTT. Amino acid sequence: CASSESGENTEAFF.